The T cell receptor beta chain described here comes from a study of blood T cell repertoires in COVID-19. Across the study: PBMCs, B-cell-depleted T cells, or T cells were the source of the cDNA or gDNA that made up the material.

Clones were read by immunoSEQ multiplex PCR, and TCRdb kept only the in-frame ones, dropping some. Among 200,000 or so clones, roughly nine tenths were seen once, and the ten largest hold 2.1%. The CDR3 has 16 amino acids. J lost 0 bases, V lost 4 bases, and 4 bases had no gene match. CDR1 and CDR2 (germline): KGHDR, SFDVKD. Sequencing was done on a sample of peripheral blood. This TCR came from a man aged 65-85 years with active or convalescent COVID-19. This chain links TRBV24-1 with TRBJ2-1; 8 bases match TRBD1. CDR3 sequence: CATSDYRGSSYNEQFF. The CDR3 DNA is TGTGCCACCAGTGACTACAGGGGGAGCTCCTACAATGAGCAGTTCTTC.